One and the same sample provided the 13 T cell receptor beta chains below, sequenced in a study of shared clonotypes between healthy human individuals. Assay: immunoSEQ multiplex PCR; the TCRdb copy retains only in-frame clones and omits some. The data contain about 2 million clones, 90% to 95% of them singletons. The sequenced sample was naive CD4+ T cells sorted from blood. Subset specified: CD45RA+ positively selected. These TCRs come from a man aged 18 to 30 in good health.

The chain couples TRBV30 to TRBJ2-3, with D perhaps TRBD1 (5 bases). V was clipped by 0 bases and J by 8 bases, with 12 bases between them. The CDR3 runs 13 residues. Germline-derived CDR1 and CDR2 are GTSNPN and SVGIG (reference sequence). In DNA, the CDR3 is TGTGCCTGGAGTGTACAGGCGTCGGGTACGCAGTATTTT. The encoded protein is CAWSVQASGTQYF.

The rearrangement joins TRBV5-5 to TRBJ2-5; possibly TRBD2 for D (7 bases). In germline, CDR1 is SGHKS, CDR2 YYEKEE (reference sequence). V was pared by 2 bases and J by 2 bases, with 16 bases between. CDR3 size: 16 residues. CDR3 sequence (DNA): TGTGCCAGCAGCTTAGGTGTGGGAGGGGGGCAAGAGACCCAGTACTTC. This translates into CASSLGVGGGQETQYF.

The CDR3 is CAWSVGGFEETQYF. The CDR3 region has the DNA TGTGCCTGGAGTGTAGGAGGGTTCGAGGAGACCCAGTACTTC. The V gene is TRBV30, the J gene TRBJ2-5, with a tentative D call TRBD2 (6 bases). Germline CDR1 GTSNPN, CDR2 SVGIG (reference sequence). This CDR3 has 14 residues. V was pared by 0 bases and J by 5 bases, with 13 bases between. The complete variable domain, with remaining parts taken from reference TRBV30 and TRBJ2-5, reads SQTIHQWPATLVQPVGSPLSLECTVEGTSNPNLYWYRQAAGRGLQLLFYSVGIGQISSEVPQNLSASRPQDRQFILSSKKLLLSDSGFYLCAWSVGGFEETQYFGPGTRLLVL.

The chain employs TRBV2 and TRBJ1-3, with TRBD1 identical over 8 bases. This CDR3 comprises 16 residues. V gave up 4 bases and J gave up 2 bases; unmatched junction bases: 7. CDR1 SNHLY and CDR2 FYNNEI come from the germline V gene. CDR3 loop: CASSAQGAEAGNTIYF. The CDR3 nucleotides read TGTGCCAGCAGTGCGCAGGGGGCGGAAGCTGGAAACACCATATATTTT.

A remark on this clone: This CDR3 is also generated by other DNA sequences in the sample. This chain joins TRBV6-6 and TRBJ2-2; the D is unclear. The CDR3 is made up of 14 amino acids. The V end was cut by 0 bases, the J end by 2 bases, with 4 bases between. Germline CDR1 MNHNY, CDR2 SVGAGI (reference sequence). The CDR3 spells CASSYSSNTGELFF. Written as DNA, the CDR3 is TGTGCCAGCAGTTACTCGAGCAACACCGGGGAGCTGTTTTTT.

This clone appeared once. The CDR3 is CASTIPPAGSGELFF. The CDR3 DNA reads as TGCGCCAGCACTATCCCCCCGGCGGGGTCCGGGGAGCTGTTTTTT. The rearrangement uses TRBV5-1 and TRBJ2-2, with a possible D match to TRBD2 (6 bases). This CDR3 is 15 amino acids long. Germline values: CDR1 SGHRS, CDR2 YFSETQ. The V gene lost 6 bases and the J gene lost 6 bases, with 18 bases spanning the gap.

DNA for the CDR3: TGCGCCAGCAGCTTTGAGAGTTTGTTCCAAGAGACCCAGTACTTC. The encoded protein is CASSFESLFQETQYF. V usage is TRBV5-1 and J usage is TRBJ2-5; D call uncertain. From germline, CDR1 is SGHRS and CDR2 YFSETQ. V dropped 2 bases and J dropped 1 base, with 12 bases sitting between them. The CDR3 loop spans 15 amino acids.

This rearrangement joins TRBV5-1 to TRBJ2-2; D remains unclear. The CDR3 totals 15 residues. Between the trimmed V and J ends, which lost 7 bases and 4 bases, there was a span of 17 bases. Germline CDR1 SGHRS, CDR2 YFSETQ. This chain's CDR3 is CASADQAVGTGELFF. In nucleotides, the CDR3 is TGCGCCAGCGCCGATCAGGCCGTCGGCACCGGGGAGCTGTTTTTT.

The count of this clone is one. The same CDR3 arises from other DNA sequences in this sample as well. The chain has TRBV5-1 and TRBJ1-1; D gene unclear. The CDR3 contains 14 residues. The germline gives CDR1 SGHRS, CDR2 YFSETQ. V shed 0 bases and J shed 2 bases, with 8 bases lying between them. CDR3 residues: CASSLDGSNTEAFF. For the CDR3, the DNA is TGCGCCAGCAGCTTGGATGGCTCCAACACTGAAGCTTTCTTT.

The V and J genes are TRBV5-1 and TRBJ2-3; D is unresolved. The CDR3 consists of 13 residues. Germline V gene lookup returns CDR1 SGHRS and CDR2 YFSETQ. The V end lost 1 base, the J end lost 8 bases, and 11 bases lay between the germline ends. The CDR3 region is CASSLNLGSTQYF. CDR3 in DNA: TGCGCCAGCAGCTTGAATTTAGGAAGTACGCAGTATTTT.

The rearrangement links TRBV7-2 to TRBJ2-7; 10 nucleotides agree with TRBD2. The trim removed 4 bases at V and 3 bases at J, leaving 6 bases unmatched. From germline, CDR1 is SGHTA and CDR2 FQGNSA. This CDR3 has 15 residues. The CDR3 sequence is CASSWSGRDYYEQYF. DNA of the CDR3: TGTGCCAGCAGCTGGAGCGGGAGGGACTACTACGAGCAGTACTTC.

This clone was picked up one time. This sequence joins TRBV7-9 and TRBJ2-7, with D maybe TRBD1 (6 bases). This CDR3 has 18 amino acids. V was cut by 8 bases and J by 3 bases, with 29 bases left in between. Germline V gene lookup returns CDR1 SEHNR and CDR2 FQNEAQ (reference sequence). CDR3 DNA: TGTGCCAGCGGTTCCGCAGGACAGCCCGGGACAAATAACTACGAGCAGTACTTC. Protein sequence: CASGSAGQPGTNNYEQYF.

In regard to this clone: The identical CDR3 is also encoded by other nucleotide sequences in the sample. This chain uses TRBV11-2 with TRBJ1-5; D is unresolved. V gave up 2 bases and J gave up 4 bases, with 3 bases separating them. In germline, CDR1 is SGHAT, CDR2 FQNNGV. The CDR3 is 12 amino acids. CDR3 sequence: CASSLNNQPQHF. Written as DNA, the CDR3 is TGTGCCAGCAGCTTAAATAATCAGCCCCAGCATTTT. Complete variable domain (other parts from reference TRBV11-2 and TRBJ1-5): EAGVAQSPRYKIIEKRQSVAFWCNPISGHATLYWYQQILGQGPKLLIQFQNNGVVDDSQLPKDRFSAERLKGVDSTLKIQPAKLEDSAVYLCASSLNNQPQHFGDGTRLSIL.